Given below is one TCR beta chain in context. The sample belongs to a study of T cell responses to AZD1222 COVID-19 vaccine. The table came from immunoSEQ multiplex PCR; TCRdb's copy has only in-frame clones and leaves some out. The profile shows around 130,000 clones, just over 85% of them singletons. The receptor was isolated from an adult in good health. This specimen consisted of peripheral blood, obtained on day 0 of MenACWY control vaccination.

This chain's CDR3 is CASSEWGSGTEAFF. The DNA of the CDR3 is TGTGCCAGCAGTGAATGGGGGTCAGGCACTGAAGCTTTCTTT. The chain joins TRBV2 to TRBJ1-1; possible D gene TRBD1, 5 bases. Per germline, CDR1 SNHLY and CDR2 FYNNEI. The CDR3 covers 14 residues. The V end was cut by 2 bases, the J end by 4 bases, with 11 bases between.